This TCR beta chain was identified in a study of T cell repertoires in cytomegalovirus infection. For the study at large: CMV epitopes that were recently identified and HLA-C-restricted were used alongside well-studied HLA-B-restricted ones. CMV infection together with matching HLA type was indicated by public TCR beta signatures. Study outcomes and limitations: Cumulated frequencies of public TCR beta families served to identify carriers of CMV plus the relevant HLA. Clonotype analysis showed dominance of the ex vivo response by HLA-C-restricted CMV-specific TCR beta clonotypes.

Comment on this clonotype: The target antigen is unknown.

TCRdb re-called the reads with MiXCR, one entry per CDR3 protein. The sample lists 400,000 to 600,000 distinct CDR3 sequences, roughly 42% seen once, with around 45% in the top ten. Germline V gives CDR1 SGHVS, CDR2 FNYEAQ. V was shortened by 1 base and J by 5 bases, with 5 bases between the two germline ends. The CDR3 length is 12 residues. The TCR sequence derives from a human donor in good health (CMV status not recorded). Some clones in this sample may be carry-over from other donors' samples. The rearrangement joins TRBV7-6 to TRBJ2-5; D gene unclear. The sample was cultured PBMCs, taken from culture after CMV antigen stimulation. This CDR3 reads CASSLDTETQYF. CDR3 nucleotides: TGTGCCAGCAGCTTAGACACCGAGACCCAGTACTTC.